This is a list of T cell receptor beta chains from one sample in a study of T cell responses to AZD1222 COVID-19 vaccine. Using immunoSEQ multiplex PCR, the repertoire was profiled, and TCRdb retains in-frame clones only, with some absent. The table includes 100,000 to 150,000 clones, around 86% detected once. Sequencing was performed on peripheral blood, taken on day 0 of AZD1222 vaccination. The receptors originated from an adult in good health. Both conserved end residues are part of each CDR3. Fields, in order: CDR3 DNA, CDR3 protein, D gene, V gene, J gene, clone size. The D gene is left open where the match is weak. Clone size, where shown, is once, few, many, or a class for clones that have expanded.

TGTGCCACCAGCAGCGGGACTACGCAGTATTTT	CATSSGTTQYF	.	TRBV15	TRBJ2-3	.
TGTGCCAGCAGTTACTCGTACAGCTCCTACGAGCAGTACTTC	CASSYSYSSYEQYF	.	TRBV6-2/TRBV6-3	TRBJ2-7	once
TGTGCCAGCAGTCTCTCGCAGGCCGGGAGATACCACGAGCAGTACTTC	CASSLSQAGRYHEQYF	.	TRBV3-1/TRBV3-2	TRBJ2-7	.
TGCGCCAGCAGCTTGATCGGGGGGGCTTCCAACACGGAGCAGTTCTTC	CASSLIGGASNTEQFF	TRBD2	TRBV5-1	TRBJ2-1	.
TGCGCCAGCAGCTCGGGAGGGTCGACTAACTATGGCTACACCTTC	CASSSGGSTNYGYTF	.	TRBV5-1	TRBJ1-2	.
TGTGCCAGCAGCTACGGCAGGGAGCCCATCTATGGCTACACCTTC	CASSYGREPIYGYTF	.	TRBV11-2	TRBJ1-2	.
TGTGCCAGCAGTGAGGGGGGCGGCGCCGATACGCAGTATTTT	CASSEGGGADTQYF	.	TRBV2	TRBJ2-3	.
TGTGCCAGCAGCAAGGACGGGACATCGAACACTGAAGCTTTCTTT	CASSKDGTSNTEAFF	.	TRBV27	TRBJ1-1	.
TGTGCCAGCTCACCCTTGGACGGACTATACGAGCAGTACTTC	CASSPLDGLYEQYF	.	TRBV18	TRBJ2-7	once
TGCGCCAGCAGCTTGGAAAGTGGGCGGGGTCGCTCCTACAATGAGCAGTTCTTC	CASSLESGRGRSYNEQFF	.	TRBV5-1	TRBJ2-1	.
TGTGCCAGCAGCCGGTCGGGACAGGGGCGGAATCAGCCCCAGCATTTT	CASSRSGQGRNQPQHF	TRBD1	TRBV13	TRBJ1-5	.
TGCGCCAGCAGCGGGGGTTCAGGGTGGGACTATGGCTACACCTTC	CASSGGSGWDYGYTF	.	TRBV4-3	TRBJ1-2	.
TGTGCCAGTGAAACAGGGGAGGACATTCAGTACTTC	CASETGEDIQYF	.	TRBV28	TRBJ2-4	.
TGTGCCAGCAGCGGGACAGGGGGCCACGGTAATGAGCAGTTCTTC	CASSGTGGHGNEQFF	TRBD1	TRBV6-4	TRBJ2-1	.
TGTGCCAGCAGTATAGCACCGAATGAGCAGTTCTTC	CASSIAPNEQFF	.	TRBV12-3/TRBV12-4	TRBJ2-1	.
TGCAGCGTTGACGGGGGAGGCACTGAAGCTTTCTTT	CSVDGGGTEAFF	.	TRBV29-1	TRBJ1-1	.
TGTGCCAGCACCAAAGGGGGATCGTACTATGGCTACACCTTC	CASTKGGSYYGYTF	.	TRBV5-8	TRBJ1-2	.
TGTGCCAGTAGTCTAAGGGGGCTGAGCTATGGCTACACCTTC	CASSLRGLSYGYTF	TRBD1	TRBV19	TRBJ1-2	many
TGTGCCAGCAGCTTAGGCACAGGCCAGAACACTGAAGCTTTCTTT	CASSLGTGQNTEAFF	.	TRBV7-9	TRBJ1-1	.
TGTGCCAGCTCGCAGCACAGGGATGAAAAACTGTTTTTT	CASSQHRDEKLFF	.	TRBV18	TRBJ1-4	once
TGTGCCAGCAGCTTAGAACAGGGAAAAGCTTTCTTT	CASSLEQGKAFF	.	TRBV7-9	TRBJ1-1	.
TGTGCCAGCAGCCAAGATATAGGGGGCGTCACTGAAGCTTTCTTT	CASSQDIGGVTEAFF	TRBD1	TRBV3-1/TRBV3-2	TRBJ1-1	few
TGTGCCAGCAGTCGGACGGCCTCCTACGAGCAGTACTTC	CASSRTASYEQYF	.	TRBV12-3/TRBV12-4	TRBJ2-7	.
TGTGCCAGCAGCTCACCACAAAGCGGACACACCACGACCCATGAGCAGTTCTTC	CASSSPQSGHTTTHEQFF	.	TRBV11-3	TRBJ2-1	.
TGTGCCAGCAGTTACGGGGCTAGGACTGAAGCTTTCTTT	CASSYGARTEAFF	.	TRBV6-6	TRBJ1-1	.
TGTGCCAGCAGCGCTTTTACAGGGGGGAGGACTGAAGCTTTCTTT	CASSAFTGGRTEAFF	TRBD1	TRBV9	TRBJ1-1	once
TGCGCCAGCAGCCAAGGGACAGCCACTGAAGCTTTCTTT	CASSQGTATEAFF	.	TRBV4-1	TRBJ1-1	.
TGTGCCAGCAGCCTCCAGGGGGCTGGGTACGAGCAGTACTTC	CASSLQGAGYEQYF	TRBD1	TRBV7-9	TRBJ2-7	.
TGTGCCAGCAGCGTAGGATTGGGGACAGATAATCAGCCCCAGCATTTT	CASSVGLGTDNQPQHF	TRBD1	TRBV9	TRBJ1-5	.
TGTGCCAGCAGTGCCCCCGAGACAGGGGTTCAGTACACCTTC	CASSAPETGVQYTF	TRBD1	TRBV28	TRBJ1-2	.
TGTGCCAGCAGTCTGACCCTTGGGAGCAATCAGCCCCAGCATTTT	CASSLTLGSNQPQHF	.	TRBV6-5	TRBJ1-5	.
TGCGCCAGCAAGGTCAGGCAGGGGGCTGACGAGCAGTACTTC	CASKVRQGADEQYF	TRBD1	TRBV10-2	TRBJ2-7	.
TGTGCCAGCAGCTTGGGGCCGCGGGGGAATTTTAATTCACCCCTCCACTTT	CASSLGPRGNFNSPLHF	.	TRBV5-5	TRBJ1-6	.